A single sample gave rise to the 18 T cell receptor beta chains below, sequenced in a study of OX40 agonist ivuxolimab in advanced cancers. Using immunoSEQ multiplex PCR, the repertoire was profiled, and TCRdb retains in-frame clones only, with some absent. Here the sample spans 20,000 to 25,000 clones, more than 70% being singletons. The sample was CD4+ or CD8+ T cells sorted from blood, taken in a trial of the OX40 agonist ivuxolimab. The receptors come from an adult with an advanced solid tumor such as melanoma, head and neck, liver or kidney cancer.

The rearrangement links TRBV5-8 to TRBJ2-7; D perhaps matches TRBD1 (6 bases). This CDR3 has 15 residues. Trimming took off 0 bases at V and 2 bases at J, with 12 bases between the two ends. Germline-derived CDR1 and CDR2 are SGHTS and YDEGEE. The CDR3 here is CASSLGRDITYEQYF. The CDR3 DNA reads TGTGCCAGCAGCTTGGGCCGGGACATAACCTACGAGCAGTACTTC.

This chain links TRBV19 with TRBJ2-1, with D perhaps TRBD1 (8 bases). Germline V gene sequence: CDR1 LNHDA, CDR2 SQIVND (reference sequence). V lost 1 base and J 8 bases, leaving 12 bases between the germline ends. The CDR3 runs to 14 residues. The CDR3 loop is CASSIVTGGDEQFF. The CDR3 nucleotides are TGTGCCAGTAGTATAGTTACAGGGGGGGATGAGCAGTTCTTC.

This clone has only a few counts. V is TRBV11-2 and J is TRBJ2-3, with 7 bases that match TRBD1. The junction had 3 bases not matched to a gene; V was cut back by 8 bases and J by 4 bases. Germline V CDR1 and CDR2: SGHAT, FQNNGV. CDR3 length: 12 amino acids. The CDR3 nucleotides read TGTGCCAGCGTAGGGACAGCAGATACGCAGTATTTT. Translating gives CASVGTADTQYF.

The chain employs TRBV15 and TRBJ1-2, with unresolved D. Germline V lookup: CDR1 LNHNV, CDR2 YYDKDF (reference sequence). CDR3 length: 17 amino acids. V was trimmed by 0 bases and J by 6 bases, leaving 20 bases between them. This CDR3 reads CATSRDRLEGSAHGYTF. The CDR3 nucleotides read TGTGCCACCAGCAGAGATCGGCTCGAAGGCTCGGCGCATGGCTACACCTTC.

This chain links TRBV7-9 with TRBJ1-3; D unclear. The CDR3 spans 14 residues. Germline V gives CDR1 SEHNR, CDR2 FQNEAQ (reference sequence). The V gene lost 6 bases and the J gene lost 0 bases, with 9 bases spanning the gap. DNA for the CDR3: TGTGCCAGCAGTCAACAGAGCTCTGGAAACACCATATATTTT. The encoded protein is CASSQQSSGNTIYF.

This clone was seen only once. The chain is built from TRBV6-1 and TRBJ1-2; no definite D call. Trimming removed 8 bases at V and 0 bases at J, with 13 bases between. CDR3 length: 14 residues. Per the germline V gene, CDR1 is MNHNS and CDR2 is SASEGT. The CDR3 nucleotides are TGTGCCAGCCTAATTCGGACTACTAACTATGGCTACACCTTC. This sequence encodes CASLIRTTNYGYTF.

This clone was detected many times. The V and J genes are TRBV7-9 and TRBJ1-4; D ambiguous. The germline gives CDR1 SEHNR, CDR2 FQNEAQ (reference sequence). The V end was cut by 7 bases, the J end by 6 bases, with 12 bases between. The CDR3 spans 13 residues. CDR3 region: CASTPWEDEKLFF. The CDR3 DNA is TGTGCCAGCACCCCCTGGGAGGATGAAAAACTGTTTTTT.

The chain employs TRBV27 and TRBJ1-2; tentatively, D is TRBD1 (6 bases). V was trimmed by 7 bases and J by 2 bases, leaving 20 bases between them. This CDR3 is 16 amino acids long. Germline V CDR1 and CDR2: MNHEY, SMNVEV (reference sequence). CDR3 in amino acids: CASTSSQGLGNYGYTF. The CDR3 DNA follows: TGTGCCAGCACTTCGAGTCAGGGGCTCGGGAACTATGGCTACACCTTC.

The V call is TRBV7-9, the J call TRBJ1-4, with D tentatively TRBD1 (5 bases). The CDR3 consists of 12 residues. Trimming cost V 7 bases and J 4 bases, with 7 bases left between them. CDR1 and CDR2 from the germline V gene are SEHNR and FQNEAQ (reference sequence). The CDR3 loop reads CASKTDNEKLFF. The CDR3 bases are TGTGCCAGCAAGACAGATAATGAAAAACTGTTTTTT.

This clone was recorded once. The J gene is TRBJ2-3, the V gene TRBV7-9; the match to TRBD2 covers 9 bases. The V segment lost 2 bases and the J segment 4 bases; nucleotides outside the gene matches: 4. This CDR3 comprises 15 residues. Germline lookup yields CDR1 SEHNR and CDR2 FQNEAQ (reference sequence). The DNA for the CDR3 is TGTGCCAGCAGCTTATTACTAGCGGGTGCAGATACGCAGTATTTT. Encoded protein: CASSLLLAGADTQYF.

The chain combines TRBV6-5 with TRBJ1-4; no firm D call. Trimming cost V 2 bases and J 7 bases, with 5 bases left between them. The V gene's germline CDR1 is MNHEY and CDR2 SVGAGI. CDR3 length equals 12 residues. The DNA of the CDR3 is TGTGCCAGCAGTTACAGGGTTGAAAAACTGTTTTTT. Its protein is CASSYRVEKLFF.

As DNA, the CDR3 is TGTGCCAGCAGCCAAGCGGGGCAGGAACTCTATAATTCACCCCTCCACTTT. Protein product: CASSQAGQELYNSPLHF. The rearrangement joins TRBV4-2 to TRBJ1-6; D is possibly TRBD1 (5 bases). The germline CDR1 and CDR2 sequences are LGHNA and YNFKEQ. The length of the CDR3 is 17 residues. Deletions cut 1 base from V and 3 bases from J, with 13 bases between.

In this sample, this clone turned up once. The chain recombines TRBV5-6 with TRBJ1-2; D gene ambiguous. CDR3 length: 13 residues. V was clipped by 4 bases and J by 5 bases, with 12 bases between them. Germline CDR1 is SGHDT and CDR2 is YYEEEE. CDR3 loop: CASSLGLWYGYTF. DNA for the CDR3: TGTGCCAGCAGCCTGGGATTATGGTATGGCTACACCTTC. Full variable domain (rest looked up from reference TRBV5-6 and TRBJ1-2): DAGVTQSPTHLIKTRGQQVTLRCSPKSGHDTVSWYQQALGQGPQFIFQYYEEEERQRGNFPDRFSGHQFPNYSSELNVNALLLGDSALYLCASSLGLWYGYTFGSGTRLTVV.

The table lists this clone with a count of one. The chain uses TRBV27 and TRBJ2-3; D unclear. Trimming pared 6 bases from V and 2 bases from J, leaving 9 bases between. The CDR3 runs 13 residues. Germline V gene lookup returns CDR1 MNHEY and CDR2 SMNVEV (reference sequence). The CDR3 DNA reads as TGTGCCAGCAGCGGCGGAATCACAGATACGCAGTATTTT. The encoded protein is CASSGGITDTQYF.

The chain recombines TRBV19 with TRBJ2-7, with TRBD2 identical over 10 bases. Trimming removed 4 bases from V and 1 base from J; junction bases left unmatched: 4. The CDR3 totals 15 residues. Germline V gene sequence: CDR1 LNHDA, CDR2 SQIVND (reference sequence). The DNA of the CDR3 is TGTGCCAGTAGTACCTTACTAGCGGGGTCCTACGAGCAGTACTTC. It encodes CASSTLLAGSYEQYF.

With respect to this clone: Other nucleotide sequences from this sample produce the same CDR3. The chain joins TRBV27 to TRBJ2-7; D gene uncertain. The V and J ends lost 6 bases and 0 bases respectively, with 12 bases between them. Germline loops: CDR1 MNHEY, CDR2 SMNVEV (reference sequence). The CDR3 runs to 14 residues. The CDR3 protein is CASSLKEYSYEQYF. DNA of the CDR3: TGTGCCAGCAGCTTGAAGGAGTACTCCTACGAGCAGTACTTC.

This clone was found a few times. Other nucleotide sequences in the sample specify the same CDR3. CDR3 nucleotides: TGTGCCAGCAGTTTAAGAACAGGGAACACTGAAGCTTTCTTT. It encodes CASSLRTGNTEAFF. The gene calls are TRBV28 and TRBJ1-1; D is possibly TRBD1 (5 bases). CDR1 MDHEN and CDR2 SYDVKM come from the germline V gene. Trimming left V 2 bases short and J 1 base short, with 8 bases between. This CDR3 spans 14 amino acids.

This clone was picked up a small number of times. This chain uses TRBV27 with TRBJ2-7; D call uncertain. The germline CDR1 and CDR2 sequences are MNHEY and SMNVEV (reference sequence). V shed 3 bases and J shed 12 bases, with 12 bases lying between them. The CDR3 spans 11 residues. The CDR3 is CASSFSSQLYF. In nucleotides, the CDR3 is TGTGCCAGCAGTTTTTCCAGCCAGTTGTACTTC.